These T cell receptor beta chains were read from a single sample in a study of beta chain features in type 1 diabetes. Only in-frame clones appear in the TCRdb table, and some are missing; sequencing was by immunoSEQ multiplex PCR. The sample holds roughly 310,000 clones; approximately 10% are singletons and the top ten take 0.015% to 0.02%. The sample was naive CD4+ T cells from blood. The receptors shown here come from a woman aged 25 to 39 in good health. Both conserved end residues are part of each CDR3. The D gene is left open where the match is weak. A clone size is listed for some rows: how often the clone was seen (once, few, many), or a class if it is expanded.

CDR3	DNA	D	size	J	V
CASSTQGRETQYF	TGTGCCAGTAGTACACAGGGACGGGAGACCCAGTACTTC	-	few	TRBJ2-5	TRBV19
CASSGGTGEEKLFF	TGTGCCAGCAGCGGGGGGACAGGGGAGGAAAAACTGTTTTTT	TRBD1	-	TRBJ1-4	TRBV4-2
CASRPGTSGTGELFF	TGTGCCAGTAGGCCTGGGACTAGCGGGACCGGGGAGCTGTTTTTT	TRBD2	-	TRBJ2-2	TRBV19
CASSQDLLAGEHETQYF	TGTGCCAGCAGCCAAGACCTGCTAGCGGGAGAGCACGAGACCCAGTACTTC	TRBD2	-	TRBJ2-5	TRBV4-2
CASSQAVGGTEAFF	TGCGCCAGCAGCCAAGCCGTGGGGGGCACTGAAGCTTTCTTT	-	-	TRBJ1-1	TRBV4-1
CASSSGLAGGTDTQYF	TGTGCCAGCAGTTCGGGACTAGCGGGGGGCACAGATACGCAGTATTTT	TRBD2	-	TRBJ2-3	TRBV27
CASSLYLASQPRGELFF	TGTGCCAGCAGTTTATACCTAGCAAGCCAACCCCGCGGGGAGCTGTTTTTT	-	-	TRBJ2-2	TRBV28
CASSVSGQGYEQYF	TGTGCCAGCAGTGTTTCGGGACAAGGGTACGAGCAGTACTTC	-	few	TRBJ2-7	TRBV27
CATSRDRLAAGSVEQYF	TGTGCCACCAGCAGAGATCGGCTCGCGGCGGGCTCTGTTGAGCAGTACTTC	-	few	TRBJ2-7	TRBV15
CASSSSSGSFEQFF	TGTGCCAGCAGTTCCTCTAGCGGGAGTTTTGAGCAGTTCTTC	TRBD2	-	TRBJ2-1	TRBV6-4
CASSQLGQSNTEAFF	TGTGCCAGCAGCCAGCTGGGACAGTCGAACACTGAAGCTTTCTTT	TRBD1	-	TRBJ1-1	TRBV4-2
CASSQQAYEQYF	TGTGCCAGCAGCCAACAGGCGTACGAGCAGTACTTC	-	few	TRBJ2-7	TRBV11-2
CASSPQGGRQDEQFF	TGTGCCAGCAGCCCCCAGGGCGGGAGGCAGGATGAGCAGTTCTTC	TRBD2	-	TRBJ2-1	TRBV4-2
CASSLVPGDYGYTF	TGCGCCAGCAGCTTGGTTCCCGGTGACTATGGCTACACCTTC	-	-	TRBJ1-2	TRBV5-1
CSVEDRGQPQHF	TGCAGCGTCGAGGACAGGGGCCAGCCCCAGCATTTT	TRBD1	few	TRBJ1-5	TRBV29-1
CASSSGTGGEQYF	TGTGCCAGCAGCTCCGGGACAGGTGGGGAGCAGTACTTC	TRBD1	-	TRBJ2-7	TRBV7-2
CATQQLESSYEQYF	TGTGCCACCCAACAACTGGAGAGCTCCTACGAGCAGTACTTC	-	few	TRBJ2-7	TRBV10-3
CASSQVGGTAQETQYF	TGTGCCAGCAGCCAAGTGGGTGGGACTGCGCAAGAGACCCAGTACTTC	-	-	TRBJ2-5	TRBV7-2
CASSLDPLFYEQYF	TGTGCCAGCAGCTTAGATCCCCTTTTCTACGAGCAGTACTTC	-	few	TRBJ2-7	TRBV7-2
CASSGRGNEQYF	TGTGCCAGCAGCGGAAGGGGTAACGAGCAGTACTTC	-	many	TRBJ2-7	TRBV13
CSVEGQITNEAFF	TGCAGCGTTGAGGGACAGATTACTAATGAAGCTTTCTTT	TRBD1	few	TRBJ1-1	TRBV29-1
CASSYVGTGRFHGYTF	TGTGCCAGCAGTTACGTTGGAACAGGGCGGTTCCATGGCTACACCTTC	-	-	TRBJ1-2	TRBV6-5
CASSGGVNTEAFF	TGTGCCAGTAGTGGCGGAGTGAACACTGAAGCTTTCTTT	-	-	TRBJ1-1	TRBV19
CASRGTGGARAFF	TGTGCCAGCAGAGGAACAGGGGGCGCAAGGGCTTTCTTT	TRBD1	few	TRBJ1-1	TRBV7-9
CASSKKLGCSSYNEQFF	TGTGCCAGCAGCAAAAAACTAGGATGTTCCTCCTACAATGAGCAGTTCTTC	-	-	TRBJ2-1	TRBV21-1
CASSAQGANEQFF	TGTGCCAGCAGTGCGCAGGGGGCGAATGAGCAGTTCTTC	TRBD1	-	TRBJ2-1	TRBV2
CASRSVEFSYEQYF	TGTGCCAGCCGGTCCGTGGAGTTCTCGTACGAGCAGTACTTC	-	-	TRBJ2-7	TRBV19
CASSLAEAFF	TGTGCCAGCAGCCTCGCTGAAGCTTTCTTT	-	-	TRBJ1-1	TRBV13
CASSASGRSSYEQYF	TGTGCCAGCAGCGCTAGCGGGAGAAGCTCCTACGAGCAGTACTTC	TRBD2	few	TRBJ2-7	TRBV9
CASRRGWPLYEQYF	TGCGCCAGCAGACGCGGGTGGCCCCTCTACGAGCAGTACTTC	-	-	TRBJ2-7	TRBV4-3
CASSEGTSGAYNEQFF	TGTGCCAGCAGCGAAGGGACTAGCGGAGCCTACAATGAGCAGTTCTTC	TRBD2	few	TRBJ2-1	TRBV13
CATSTTRGTGALPYNEQFF	TGTGCCACCAGCACAACGAGGGGGACCGGGGCTCTACCCTACAATGAGCAGTTCTTC	-	-	TRBJ2-1	TRBV15
CASSQAGYNEQFF	TGCGCCAGCAGCCAAGCAGGATACAATGAGCAGTTCTTC	-	-	TRBJ2-1	TRBV4-3
CASSQEGLASYNEQFF	TGTGCCAGCAGCCAAGAAGGACTAGCTTCCTACAATGAGCAGTTCTTC	TRBD2	few	TRBJ2-1	TRBV4-2
CASSVRVSGYTF	TGTGCCAGCAGTGTCAGGGTGTCTGGCTACACCTTC	-	few	TRBJ1-2	TRBV28
CASSLTWTSGAETQYF	TGTGCCAGCAGCTTAACTTGGACTAGCGGGGCGGAGACCCAGTACTTC	TRBD2	few	TRBJ2-5	TRBV7-8
CASSQDGAGGQETQYF	TGCGCCAGCAGCCAAGATGGAGCGGGAGGGCAAGAGACCCAGTACTTC	TRBD2	few	TRBJ2-5	TRBV4-3
CSAFDSLEQYF	TGCAGTGCGTTCGACAGCCTTGAGCAGTACTTC	-	few	TRBJ2-7	TRBV20-1
CASSDLVLAGVGDTQYF	TGTGCCAGCAGTGATCTGGTACTAGCGGGAGTAGGAGATACGCAGTATTTT	TRBD2	-	TRBJ2-3	TRBV25-1
CASSTGIGYEQYF	TGTGCCAGCTCAACAGGGATAGGCTACGAGCAGTACTTC	-	few	TRBJ2-7	TRBV18
CASNSRRGLANEKLFF	TGTGCCAGTAACTCCCGGCGGGGCCTAGCTAATGAAAAACTGTTTTTT	-	-	TRBJ1-4	TRBV19
CASSSLAGKAYNEQFF	TGTGCCAGCAGTTCACTAGCGGGGAAAGCCTACAATGAGCAGTTCTTC	TRBD2	few	TRBJ2-1	TRBV6-5
CASSAGLAGARLQFF	TGTGCCAGCAGCGCGGGACTAGCGGGAGCCCGGTTACAGTTCTTC	TRBD2	-	TRBJ2-1	TRBV9